This record looks at one T cell receptor beta chain sequence and its context. Its antigen is as yet unknown. At one end the junction does not follow the germline gene, possibly because of a read error. This specimen comes from a study of blood T cells in healthy people across ages. The length of the CDR3 is 13 residues. Germline CDR1 KGHSH, CDR2 LQKENI. Overall study findings and caveats: PBMC samples, being unsorted, prevented any conclusive comparison of naive and antigen-experienced cells. Roughly linearly, TCR beta diversity per million T cells fell as age increased. A strong correlation was seen between TCR beta diversity and naive T cell percentage.

Peripheral blood was drawn, about 9.7 milliliters per donor. A second PCR of 7 to 11 cycles used a sample-barcoded 5' primer and a J-beta primer mix. MiXCR, run by TCRdb on the 5' RACE reads, gives a single entry per CDR3 protein. The table lists fewer than 900,000 distinct CDR3 sequences, 49% of them singletons. Sequencing was performed on blood. The rearrangement joins TRBV18 to TRBJ1-2; D ambiguous. The source of this sequence is a woman aged 55-69 years in good health. The CDR3 protein is CAGSPEGGHGYTF. The CDR3 region has the DNA TGTGCCGGCTCACCCGAGGGAGGTCATGGCTACACCTTC.